This T cell receptor beta chain was sequenced for a study of shared clonotypes between healthy human individuals. This CDR3 has 17 amino acids. This clone has more than one count but fewer than ten. Its matching antigen is unknown. Findings of the study overall: Non-shared clonotypes had lower generation probabilities than those shared by all four donors.

Original analysis: Sequence data from immunoSEQ were junction-only and lacked quality scores; consequently, filtering differed. The protocol was immunoSEQ multiplex PCR, while the TCRdb copy is restricted to in-frame clones and leaves out a portion. V, J and clone size derive from that table, while D and trimming were established from the DNA sequence. The sample lists approximately 940,000 clones, approximately 80% occurring once. The source material was memory CD4+ T cells sorted from blood. Described subset: CD45RA-negative fraction. This chain uses TRBV12-2 with TRBJ1-2; the table calls TRBD1, which could not be checked here. TRBV12-2 is marked as a pseudogene. The source is a man between 18 and 29 years old in good health. The CDR3 spells CASRLESGRQGSDGYTF. The CDR3 DNA reads TGTGCAAGTCGCTTAGAATCGGGGAGACAGGGAAGTGATGGCTACACCTTC.